The sequence of this TCR beta chain was determined in a study of CD4 and CD8 cells across lung adenocarcinoma regions. V lost 8 bases, J lost 5 bases, and 4 bases stayed unmatched. This CDR3 has 13 residues. The germline CDR1 and CDR2 sequences are ENHRY and SYGVKD. This clonotype was counted a few times. TCRdb recomputed calls from the PCR reads with MiXCR, one row per CDR3 protein. The sample has 5,700 or so distinct CDR3 sequences; around 62% are singletons. The genes are TRBV10-3 and TRBJ2-1; 9 nucleotides align to TRBD2. This receptor was taken from a female donor with lung adenocarcinoma. The CD4 and CD8 labels of this study may be unreliable. The sample comprised CD4+ T cells from the center of a lung tumor. CDR3 sequence: CAILASGDNEQFF. In DNA form, the CDR3 reads TGTGCCATCCTAGCTAGCGGGGACAATGAGCAGTTCTTC.